Listed below are T cell receptor beta chains from one sample, sequenced in a study of patients and donors after allogeneic stem cell transplantation. TCRdb reanalysed the RT-PCR reads using MiXCR and keeps one entry per CDR3 protein. The repertoire has almost 90,000 distinct CDR3 sequences, roughly 4.9% of them found once; the top ten carry about 2.8%. Specimen: blood, either unsorted or a sorted T cell fraction (not recorded which). The receptors were sampled from a human donor who was either an allogeneic HSCT recipient or a stem cell or donor lymphocyte infusion donor (not recorded which). It is not recorded whose cells these are; they may come from a transplant donor. The conserved cysteine and the conserved F or W are not part of the CDR3 here.

>TRBJ1-1|TRBV5-1
ASSRDSGDGTEAF
>TRBJ2-1|TRBV20-1
SARVSSRDEQF
>TRBJ2-1|TRBV5-1
ASSGGDPYNEQF
>TRBJ2-1|TRBV27
ASSNSGRSYNEQF
>TRBJ1-2|TRBV5-1
ASSPDRVHGYT
>TRBJ2-4|TRBV27
ASSSATGWDIQY
>TRBJ2-3|TRBV6-4
ASSDGPLSVSSSTQY
>TRBJ2-2|TRBV15
ATSRGESTGELF
>TRBJ1-3|TRBV6-1
ASSRDSSGNTIY
>TRBJ2-7|TRBV20-1
SASPGPGSYEQY
>TRBJ2-7|TRBV6-1
ASSGSAGVPYEQY
>TRBJ2-1|TRBV5-4
ASSPTPGSSYNEQF
>TRBJ2-7|TRBV7-9
ASSLSGIGREQY
>TRBJ2-7|TRBV10-3
ATRGRDGSYEQY
>TRBJ1-5|TRBV3-1
ASSPGDGPQH
>TRBJ1-2|TRBV18
ASSPQTDHGYT
>TRBJ1-2|TRBV15
ATSGRTGTFGYT
>TRBJ2-1|TRBV7-9
ASSSRAGGGSEQF
>TRBJ2-1|TRBV6-1
ASIQRGYSNSYNEQF
>TRBJ2-5|TRBV5-1
ASSLDDGWETQY
>TRBJ1-1|TRBV7-3
ASSLTPGPRRTEAF
>TRBJ1-6|TRBV2
ASSAIRVNNSPLH
>TRBJ1-2|TRBV6-1
ASSARGLPEGYT